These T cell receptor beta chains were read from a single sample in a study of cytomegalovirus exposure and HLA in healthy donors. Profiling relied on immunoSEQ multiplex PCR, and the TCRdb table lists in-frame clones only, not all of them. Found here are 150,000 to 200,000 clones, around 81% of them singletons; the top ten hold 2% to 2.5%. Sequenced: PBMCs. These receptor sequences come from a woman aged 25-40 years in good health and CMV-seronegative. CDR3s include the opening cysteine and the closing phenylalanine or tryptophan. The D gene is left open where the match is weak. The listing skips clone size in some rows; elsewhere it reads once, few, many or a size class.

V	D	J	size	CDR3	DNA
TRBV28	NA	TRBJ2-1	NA	CASSSILAVNEQFF	TGTGCCAGCAGTTCGATTTTGGCCGTCAATGAGCAGTTCTTC
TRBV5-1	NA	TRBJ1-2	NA	CASSFTSDYGYTF	TGCGCCAGCAGCTTTACCTCAGACTATGGCTACACCTTC
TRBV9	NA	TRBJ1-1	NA	CASSVAGTLNTEAFF	TGTGCCAGCAGCGTAGCCGGGACATTGAACACTGAAGCTTTCTTT
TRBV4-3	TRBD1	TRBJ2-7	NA	CASSLGRGTGNYEQYF	TGCGCCAGCAGCCTGGGGCGCGGGACAGGGAACTACGAGCAGTACTTC
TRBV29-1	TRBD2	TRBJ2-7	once	CSFGLAGDPYEQYF	TGCAGCTTCGGACTAGCGGGGGACCCCTACGAGCAGTACTTC
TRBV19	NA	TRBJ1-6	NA	CASNKGGGRMDSPLHF	TGTGCCAGTAACAAGGGGGGGGGCAGGATGGATTCACCCCTCCACTTT
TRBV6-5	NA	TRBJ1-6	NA	CASKRTGGSPLHF	TGTGCCAGCAAGAGGACCGGGGGTTCACCCCTCCACTTT
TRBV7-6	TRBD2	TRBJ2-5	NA	CASSLVQAGPQETQYF	TGTGCCAGCAGCTTAGTTCAAGCGGGGCCCCAAGAGACCCAGTACTTC
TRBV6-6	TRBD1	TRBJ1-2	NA	CASSGQGYGYTF	TGTGCCAGCAGCGGACAGGGATATGGCTACACCTTC
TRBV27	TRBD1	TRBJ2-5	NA	CASSSPGTGVETQYF	TGTGCCAGCAGTTCACCCGGGACAGGGGTGGAGACCCAGTACTTC
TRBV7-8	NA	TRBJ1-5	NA	CASSLVPWGRDQPQHF	TGTGCCAGCAGCCTGGTTCCTTGGGGGCGAGATCAGCCCCAGCATTTT
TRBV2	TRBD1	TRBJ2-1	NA	CASSESRTGDEQFF	TGTGCCAGCAGCGAATCGAGAACAGGGGATGAGCAGTTCTTC
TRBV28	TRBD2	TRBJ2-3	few	CASSYAGLAGGDTQYF	TGTGCCAGCAGCTACGCGGGACTAGCGGGAGGAGATACGCAGTATTTT
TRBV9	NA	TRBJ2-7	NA	CASSVGFGVLEQYF	TGTGCCAGCAGCGTAGGCTTCGGGGTTCTCGAGCAGTACTTC
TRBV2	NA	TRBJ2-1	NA	CASSERPPTGFSYNEQFF	TGTGCCAGCAGCGAAAGACCACCAACAGGGTTCTCCTACAATGAGCAGTTCTTC
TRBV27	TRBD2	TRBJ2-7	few	CASSLRGGSYEQYF	TGTGCCAGCAGTCTCCGGGGCGGGAGCTACGAGCAGTACTTC
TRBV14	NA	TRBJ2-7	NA	CASSPRLGDISYEQYF	TGTGCCAGCAGCCCCCGGTTAGGGGACATATCCTACGAGCAGTACTTC
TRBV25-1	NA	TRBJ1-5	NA	CASSERESYQPQHF	TGTGCCAGCAGTGAACGAGAGAGTTATCAGCCCCAGCATTTT
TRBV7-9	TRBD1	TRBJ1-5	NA	CASSLNYGQGDQPQHF	TGTGCCAGCAGCTTAAACTATGGACAGGGTGACCAGCCCCAGCATTTT
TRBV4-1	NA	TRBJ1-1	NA	CASSQERGTEAFF	TGCGCCAGCAGCCAAGAAAGGGGCACTGAAGCTTTCTTT
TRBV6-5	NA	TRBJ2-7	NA	CATRRGVQSYEQYF	TGTGCCACCAGGAGAGGAGTTCAGAGCTACGAGCAGTACTTC
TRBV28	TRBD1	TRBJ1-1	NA	CASSDGQGPEAFF	TGTGCCAGCAGTGATGGACAGGGCCCTGAAGCTTTCTTT
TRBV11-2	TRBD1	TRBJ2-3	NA	CASSLGQGAIDTQYF	TGTGCCAGCAGCTTAGGACAGGGGGCGATAGATACGCAGTATTTT
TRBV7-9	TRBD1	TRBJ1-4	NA	CASSAAGTANEKLFF	TGTGCCAGCAGCGCGGCCGGGACAGCTAATGAAAAACTGTTTTTT
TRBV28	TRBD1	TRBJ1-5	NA	CASSRQGLEPQHF	TGTGCCAGCAGCAGACAGGGTTTGGAGCCCCAGCATTTT
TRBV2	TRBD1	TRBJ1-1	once	CASSERWDSAFEAFF	TGTGCCAGCAGTGAGAGGTGGGACAGCGCTTTTGAAGCTTTCTTT
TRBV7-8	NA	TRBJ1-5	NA	CASSLVLGVGGEPQHF	TGTGCCAGCAGCTTAGTGCTAGGGGTAGGCGGCGAGCCCCAGCATTTT
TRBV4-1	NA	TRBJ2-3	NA	CASSQDRQGTDTQYF	TGCGCCAGCAGCCAAGATCGGCAGGGCACAGATACGCAGTATTTT
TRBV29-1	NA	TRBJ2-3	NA	CSVVGGPKADTQYF	TGCAGCGTTGTTGGCGGCCCCAAGGCGGATACGCAGTATTTT
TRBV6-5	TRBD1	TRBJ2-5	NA	CASSRDRGETQYF	TGTGCCAGCAGCCGAGACAGGGGGGAGACCCAGTACTTC
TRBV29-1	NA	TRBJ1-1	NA	CSVGAGGSLAFF	TGCAGCGTAGGCGCCGGGGGTTCTCTTGCTTTCTTT
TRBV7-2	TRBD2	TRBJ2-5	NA	CASSQLAGGRETQYF	TGTGCCAGCAGCCAACTAGCGGGGGGGCGGGAGACCCAGTACTTC
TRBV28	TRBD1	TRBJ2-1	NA	CASSRPGQGYNEQFF	TGTGCCAGCAGCAGGCCGGGACAGGGATACAATGAGCAGTTCTTC
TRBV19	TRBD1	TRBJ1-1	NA	CASSIDGGGASRTEAFF	TGTGCCAGTAGTATAGACGGAGGGGGCGCCTCCCGTACTGAAGCTTTCTTT
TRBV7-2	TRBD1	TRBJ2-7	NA	CASSSGQGAYEQYF	TGTGCCAGCAGTTCAGGACAGGGGGCCTACGAGCAGTACTTC
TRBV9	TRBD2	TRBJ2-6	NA	CASSVSGLAGVSGANGLTF	TGTGCCAGCAGCGTCTCTGGACTAGCGGGAGTCTCTGGGGCCAACGGCCTGACTTTC
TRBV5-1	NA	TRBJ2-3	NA	CASSSGILPEADTQYF	TGCGCCAGCAGCTCGGGAATTCTTCCCGAGGCAGATACGCAGTATTTT
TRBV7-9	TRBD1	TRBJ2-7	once	CASSPGQAKTTGQYF	TGTGCCAGCAGCCCGGGACAGGCAAAAACGACTGGGCAGTACTTC
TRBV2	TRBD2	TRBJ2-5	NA	CASTVTGLALGGPETQYF	TGTGCCAGCACAGTAACGGGGCTAGCCCTGGGAGGGCCAGAGACCCAGTACTTC
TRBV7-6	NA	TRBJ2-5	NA	CASSQKETQYF	TGTGCCAGCAGCCAGAAAGAGACCCAGTACTTC
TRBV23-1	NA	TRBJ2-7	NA	CASSQSQGREAYEQYF	TGCGCCAGCAGTCAATCGCAAGGCAGGGAAGCCTACGAGCAGTACTTC
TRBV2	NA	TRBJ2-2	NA	CAILLREENTGELFF	TGTGCCATCCTATTGCGGGAAGAGAACACCGGGGAGCTGTTTTTT
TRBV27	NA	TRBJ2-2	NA	CASQRGHTGELFF	TGTGCCAGTCAAAGGGGCCACACCGGGGAGCTGTTTTTT
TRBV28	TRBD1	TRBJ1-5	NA	CASKLPRDRFNQPQHF	TGTGCCAGCAAGCTCCCCCGGGACAGGTTCAATCAGCCCCAGCATTTT